A selection of T cell receptor beta chains follows, all from one sample in a study of T cell repertoires in cytomegalovirus infection. Their antigen targets remain unknown. Via MiXCR, TCRdb re-called the reads, giving one row per CDR3 protein. The sample carries roughly 800,000 distinct CDR3 sequences, 25% to 35% recorded once. The sample was cultured CD8+ T cells from PBMCs, taken from culture after CMV antigen stimulation. The receptors here all came from a human donor in good health (CMV status not recorded). Some clones in this sample may be carry-over from other donors' samples. CDR3s include the opening cysteine and the closing phenylalanine or tryptophan. Each record gives: J gene, D gene, clone size, V gene, CDR3 protein, CDR3 DNA. A D gene is named only where the DNA matches it firmly. Clone size is stated in some rows and not others, as once, few, many or a class when expanded.

J gene: TRBJ1-2
D gene: .
clone size: .
V gene: TRBV15
CDR3 protein: CATSRDEGYGYTF
CDR3 DNA: TGTGCCACCAGCAGAGATGAGGGGTATGGCTACACCTTC

J gene: TRBJ2-7
D gene: .
clone size: .
V gene: TRBV6-6
CDR3 protein: CASSYSLAKYEQYF
CDR3 DNA: TGTGCCAGCAGTTACTCCCTAGCCAAATACGAGCAGTACTTC

J gene: TRBJ1-1
D gene: .
clone size: .
V gene: TRBV6-2/TRBV6-3
CDR3 protein: CASSNRTKAEAFF
CDR3 DNA: TGTGCCAGCAGCAACCGGACCAAGGCTGAAGCTTTCTTT

J gene: TRBJ2-5
D gene: .
clone size: few
V gene: TRBV11-2
CDR3 protein: CASSLGLHRGYQETQYF
CDR3 DNA: TGTGCCAGCAGCTTAGGGTTGCATCGCGGGTACCAAGAGACCCAGTACTTC

J gene: TRBJ2-3
D gene: TRBD1
clone size: .
V gene: TRBV4-1
CDR3 protein: CASSQSLGQGADTQYF
CDR3 DNA: TGCGCCAGCAGCCAATCATTAGGACAGGGGGCAGATACGCAGTATTTT

J gene: TRBJ2-1
D gene: TRBD1
clone size: once
V gene: TRBV11-2
CDR3 protein: CASSLEDRGLDEQFF
CDR3 DNA: TGTGCCAGCAGCTTAGAGGACAGGGGGCTGGATGAGCAGTTCTTC

J gene: TRBJ1-4
D gene: TRBD1
clone size: few
V gene: TRBV7-9
CDR3 protein: CASSLARDSFNEKLFF
CDR3 DNA: TGTGCCAGCAGCTTAGCAAGGGACAGCTTTAATGAAAAACTGTTTTTT

J gene: TRBJ2-3
D gene: .
clone size: few
V gene: TRBV7-9
CDR3 protein: CASRGTASTDTQYF
CDR3 DNA: TGTGCCAGCAGAGGGACGGCTAGCACAGATACGCAGTATTTT

J gene: TRBJ2-1
D gene: TRBD2
clone size: few
V gene: TRBV7-2
CDR3 protein: CASSLGGLANNEQFF
CDR3 DNA: TGTGCCAGCAGCTTAGGAGGACTAGCGAACAATGAGCAGTTCTTC

J gene: TRBJ2-3
D gene: .
clone size: .
V gene: TRBV5-4
CDR3 protein: CASSLASSGTDTQYF
CDR3 DNA: TGTGCCAGCAGCTTGGCCTCTAGCGGCACAGATACGCAGTATTTT

J gene: TRBJ1-1
D gene: .
clone size: few
V gene: TRBV20-1
CDR3 protein: CSADSKNPEAFF
CDR3 DNA: TGCAGTGCTGACAGTAAGAATCCTGAAGCTTTCTTT

J gene: TRBJ2-5
D gene: .
clone size: .
V gene: TRBV27
CDR3 protein: CASSLSVAWKTQYF
CDR3 DNA: TGTGCCAGCAGTTTATCAGTCGCTTGGAAGACCCAGTACTTC

J gene: TRBJ1-2
D gene: TRBD1
clone size: .
V gene: TRBV14
CDR3 protein: CASSQQWTGWNYGYTF
CDR3 DNA: TGTGCCAGCAGCCAACAATGGACAGGTTGGAACTATGGCTACACCTTC

J gene: TRBJ1-2
D gene: TRBD1
clone size: .
V gene: TRBV6-2/TRBV6-3
CDR3 protein: CAISGGNYGYTF
CDR3 DNA: TGTGCCATCTCAGGGGGTAACTATGGCTACACCTTC

J gene: TRBJ2-2
D gene: TRBD1
clone size: .
V gene: TRBV27
CDR3 protein: CASSPGQGVYTGELFF
CDR3 DNA: TGTGCCAGCAGTCCCGGACAGGGGGTGTACACCGGGGAGCTGTTTTTT

J gene: TRBJ2-2
D gene: .
clone size: .
V gene: TRBV7-9
CDR3 protein: CASPHTGELFF
CDR3 DNA: TGTGCCAGCCCTCACACCGGGGAGCTGTTTTTT

J gene: TRBJ1-1
D gene: .
clone size: .
V gene: TRBV6-6
CDR3 protein: CASSYSRSTPGAEAFF
CDR3 DNA: TGTGCCAGCAGTTACTCGAGATCAACCCCAGGAGCTGAAGCTTTCTTT

J gene: TRBJ2-7
D gene: .
clone size: .
V gene: TRBV7-6
CDR3 protein: CASRLQGEGPYEQYF
CDR3 DNA: TGTGCCAGCAGACTACAGGGGGAGGGTCCCTACGAGCAGTACTTC

J gene: TRBJ1-1
D gene: TRBD1
clone size: many
V gene: TRBV7-6
CDR3 protein: CASSSGQGSRYTEAFF
CDR3 DNA: TGTGCCAGCAGCTCGGGACAGGGGAGTAGGTACACTGAAGCTTTCTTT

J gene: TRBJ2-1
D gene: .
clone size: .
V gene: TRBV9
CDR3 protein: CASSVVDLNNEQFF
CDR3 DNA: TGTGCCAGCAGCGTAGTTGACCTAAACAATGAGCAGTTCTTC

J gene: TRBJ1-1
D gene: .
clone size: .
V gene: TRBV11-1
CDR3 protein: CASSLGGVRNTEAFF
CDR3 DNA: TGTGCCAGCAGCTTAGGGGGAGTAAGGAACACTGAAGCTTTCTTT

J gene: TRBJ1-2
D gene: .
clone size: .
V gene: TRBV27
CDR3 protein: CASSYREGFSGYTF
CDR3 DNA: TGTGCCAGCAGTTACAGGGAGGGGTTTAGTGGCTACACCTTC

J gene: TRBJ2-2
D gene: .
clone size: .
V gene: TRBV6-6
CDR3 protein: CASSYTLGSHTGELFF
CDR3 DNA: TGTGCCAGCAGTTACACCCTGGGAAGTCACACCGGGGAGCTGTTTTTT

J gene: TRBJ2-2
D gene: .
clone size: .
V gene: TRBV6-6
CDR3 protein: CASGYAGELFF
CDR3 DNA: TGTGCCAGCGGCTATGCCGGGGAGCTGTTTTTT

J gene: TRBJ2-1
D gene: .
clone size: .
V gene: TRBV12-3/TRBV12-4
CDR3 protein: CASSGDRMGEQFF
CDR3 DNA: TGTGCCAGCAGCGGGGACCGGATGGGTGAGCAGTTCTTC

J gene: TRBJ2-1
D gene: .
clone size: .
V gene: TRBV12-3/TRBV12-4
CDR3 protein: CASSSGDRELDEQFF
CDR3 DNA: TGTGCCAGCAGTTCGGGGGACAGAGAATTGGATGAGCAGTTCTTC

J gene: TRBJ1-5
D gene: .
clone size: .
V gene: TRBV12-3/TRBV12-4
CDR3 protein: CASTWGNNQPQHF
CDR3 DNA: TGTGCCAGCACCTGGGGGAACAATCAGCCCCAGCATTTT

J gene: TRBJ1-2
D gene: .
clone size: .
V gene: TRBV5-6
CDR3 protein: CASSLSPGTPGVYGYTF
CDR3 DNA: TGTGCCAGCAGCCTCTCTCCCGGGACTCCAGGGGTTTATGGCTACACCTTC

J gene: TRBJ1-6
D gene: TRBD1
clone size: .
V gene: TRBV7-9
CDR3 protein: CASSADRGDLPLHF
CDR3 DNA: TGTGCCAGCAGTGCGGACAGGGGTGATTTACCCCTCCACTTT

J gene: TRBJ2-2
D gene: .
clone size: .
V gene: TRBV9
CDR3 protein: CASSALGRGTGELFF
CDR3 DNA: TGTGCCAGCAGCGCACTTGGGCGGGGTACCGGGGAGCTGTTTTTT

J gene: TRBJ2-2
D gene: .
clone size: .
V gene: TRBV6-8
CDR3 protein: CASSYGPGSSTGELFF
CDR3 DNA: TGTGCCAGCAGTTACGGGCCGGGCTCAAGCACCGGGGAGCTGTTTTTT

J gene: TRBJ2-5
D gene: TRBD1
clone size: .
V gene: TRBV28
CDR3 protein: CASNLDREWETQYF
CDR3 DNA: TGTGCCAGCAACTTGGACAGGGAGTGGGAGACCCAGTACTTC

J gene: TRBJ2-2
D gene: .
clone size: .
V gene: TRBV6-4
CDR3 protein: CASRRPITGELFF
CDR3 DNA: TGTGCCAGCAGAAGGCCGATCACCGGGGAGCTGTTTTTT

J gene: TRBJ2-3
D gene: .
clone size: few
V gene: TRBV10-3
CDR3 protein: CAISAEGRSTDTQYF
CDR3 DNA: TGTGCCATCAGTGCTGAAGGGCGTAGCACAGATACGCAGTATTTT

J gene: TRBJ2-1
D gene: TRBD2
clone size: few
V gene: TRBV18
CDR3 protein: CASSPPLAGARPSYNEQFF
CDR3 DNA: TGTGCCAGCTCACCCCCCCTAGCGGGGGCCCGCCCCTCCTACAATGAGCAGTTCTTC

J gene: TRBJ2-1
D gene: .
clone size: few
V gene: TRBV6-2/TRBV6-3
CDR3 protein: CASLAHRGYFTYNEQFF
CDR3 DNA: TGTGCCAGCCTTGCCCATCGGGGCTACTTTACCTACAATGAGCAGTTCTTC

J gene: TRBJ2-3
D gene: .
clone size: .
V gene: TRBV12-3/TRBV12-4
CDR3 protein: CASSRVSSDTQYF
CDR3 DNA: TGTGCCAGCAGTCGCGTTAGCTCAGATACGCAGTATTTT

J gene: TRBJ2-3
D gene: .
clone size: few
V gene: TRBV25-1
CDR3 protein: CASSSRVEGDTQYF
CDR3 DNA: TGTGCCAGCAGTAGCCGGGTGGAAGGAGATACGCAGTATTTT

J gene: TRBJ2-6
D gene: .
clone size: once
V gene: TRBV5-4
CDR3 protein: CASSPRGGAGSGANVLTF
CDR3 DNA: TGTGCCAGCAGCCCGAGGGGGGGCGCAGGTTCTGGGGCCAACGTCCTGACTTTC

J gene: TRBJ2-2
D gene: TRBD1
clone size: few
V gene: TRBV4-3
CDR3 protein: CASSEGLGQGNTGELFF
CDR3 DNA: TGCGCCAGCAGCGAAGGACTGGGACAGGGTAACACCGGGGAGCTGTTTTTT

J gene: TRBJ2-3
D gene: .
clone size: .
V gene: TRBV7-6
CDR3 protein: CASSPEETDTQYF
CDR3 DNA: TGTGCCAGCAGCCCCGAGGAAACAGATACGCAGTATTTT

J gene: TRBJ2-6
D gene: TRBD1
clone size: few
V gene: TRBV6-6
CDR3 protein: CASSSTGGPEGANVLTF
CDR3 DNA: TGTGCCAGCAGTTCGACAGGGGGACCGGAAGGGGCCAACGTCCTGACTTTC

J gene: TRBJ1-6
D gene: .
clone size: .
V gene: TRBV7-3
CDR3 protein: CASSLTQGKDSPLHF
CDR3 DNA: TGTGCCAGCAGCTTAACCCAGGGCAAGGATTCACCCCTCCACTTT

J gene: TRBJ1-1
D gene: .
clone size: .
V gene: TRBV7-9
CDR3 protein: CASSLGPINTEAFF
CDR3 DNA: TGTGCCAGCAGCTTGGGACCGATCAACACTGAAGCTTTCTTT

J gene: TRBJ2-1
D gene: .
clone size: many
V gene: TRBV7-8
CDR3 protein: CASSPSGRGSYNEQFF
CDR3 DNA: TGTGCCAGCAGCCCTTCCGGGCGTGGCTCCTACAATGAGCAGTTCTTC

J gene: TRBJ1-5
D gene: .
clone size: few
V gene: TRBV6-1
CDR3 protein: CASSEPGGGQPQHF
CDR3 DNA: TGTGCCAGCAGTGAACCTGGGGGGGGTCAGCCCCAGCATTTT

J gene: TRBJ2-3
D gene: TRBD2
clone size: few
V gene: TRBV7-6
CDR3 protein: CASSSGTSGGRRDTQYF
CDR3 DNA: TGTGCCAGCAGCTCTGGGACTAGCGGGGGCCGAAGAGATACGCAGTATTTT